This T cell receptor beta chain derives from a study of blood T cell repertoires in COVID-19. Study-level background: Nucleic acid was either cDNA or gDNA, and it came from T cells, B-cell-depleted T cells, or PBMCs.

In the original processing: Reference gene primer amplification gave nucleated cell count estimates. The data were produced by immunoSEQ multiplex PCR, yet TCRdb's version contains in-frame clones alone and is incomplete. D and trimming come from the DNA, and the V and J calls and clone size come from that table. Of roughly 65,000 clones in the sample, 85% to 90% were seen once. V shed 6 bases and J 6 bases; nucleotides not matched to a gene: 13. The CDR3 is 15 residues long. The germline V gene has CDR1 SEHNR and CDR2 FQNEAQ (reference sequence). The receptor's source is a man aged 45 to 65 with acute or convalescent COVID-19. The material sequenced was peripheral blood. V and J are TRBV7-9 and TRBJ1-1; 7 bases match TRBD1. CDR3 loop: CASSRGGTVFPEAFF. The DNA for the CDR3 is TGTGCCAGCAGTCGAGGAGGGACAGTTTTTCCTGAAGCTTTCTTT.